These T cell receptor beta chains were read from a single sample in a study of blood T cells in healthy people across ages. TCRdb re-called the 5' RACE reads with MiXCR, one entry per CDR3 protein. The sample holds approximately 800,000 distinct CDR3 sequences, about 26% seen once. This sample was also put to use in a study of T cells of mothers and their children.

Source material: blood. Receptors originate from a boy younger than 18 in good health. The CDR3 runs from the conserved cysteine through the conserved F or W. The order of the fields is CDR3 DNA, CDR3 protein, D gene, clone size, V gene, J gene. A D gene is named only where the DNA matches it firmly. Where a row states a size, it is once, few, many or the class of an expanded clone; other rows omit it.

CDR3nt: TGCAGTGCTAGAGATCCGCGGGGGGGCCCAGATACGCAGTATTTT
CDR3aa: CSARDPRGGPDTQYF
d_gene: TRBD2
abundance: -
v_gene: TRBV20-1
j_gene: TRBJ2-3

CDR3nt: TGCAGTGCTACCTCTACGTACAATGAGCAGTTCTTC
CDR3aa: CSATSTYNEQFF
d_gene: -
abundance: -
v_gene: TRBV20-1
j_gene: TRBJ2-1

CDR3nt: TGTGCCAGCAGTGGCAGGACTAGTCGGCGAGAGACCCAGTACTTC
CDR3aa: CASSGRTSRRETQYF
d_gene: TRBD2
abundance: -
v_gene: TRBV25-1
j_gene: TRBJ2-5

CDR3nt: TGTGCCAGCAGCGAACCGGGACATCGAAAAACCGGGGAGCTGTTTTTT
CDR3aa: CASSEPGHRKTGELFF
d_gene: -
abundance: -
v_gene: TRBV7-6
j_gene: TRBJ2-2

CDR3nt: TGTGCCAGCAGTTTACTGTGGACCGGGGAGCTGCTTTTT
CDR3aa: CASSLLWTGELLF
d_gene: -
abundance: few
v_gene: TRBV12-3/TRBV12-4
j_gene: TRBJ2-2

CDR3nt: TGTGCCAGCAGTCCGGACGGTGAAGCTTTCTTT
CDR3aa: CASSPDGEAFF
d_gene: -
abundance: few
v_gene: TRBV6-6
j_gene: TRBJ1-1

CDR3nt: TGTGCCAGCACCCAGGGGCTGGGCGAGCAGTACTTC
CDR3aa: CASTQGLGEQYF
d_gene: -
abundance: many
v_gene: TRBV6-2/TRBV6-3
j_gene: TRBJ2-7

CDR3nt: TGCGCCAGCAGCCCAGAAGGGACAGGGGGCGAAAAACTGTTTTTT
CDR3aa: CASSPEGTGGEKLFF
d_gene: TRBD1
abundance: few
v_gene: TRBV5-1
j_gene: TRBJ1-4

CDR3nt: TGCGCCAGCAGCTTGGAAACAGCGGGGGAATACGATACGCAGTATTTT
CDR3aa: CASSLETAGEYDTQYF
d_gene: TRBD2
abundance: once
v_gene: TRBV5-1
j_gene: TRBJ2-3

CDR3nt: TGTGCCAGCAGTGTCGACGCAGGGGGCGCGGGCAATCAGCCCCAGCATTTT
CDR3aa: CASSVDAGGAGNQPQHF
d_gene: TRBD1
abundance: few
v_gene: TRBV6-1
j_gene: TRBJ1-5

CDR3nt: TGCGCCAGCAGCCAAGATCGAGACTGGGGGCTTTATGAGCAGTTCTTC
CDR3aa: CASSQDRDWGLYEQFF
d_gene: -
abundance: few
v_gene: TRBV4-1
j_gene: TRBJ2-1

CDR3nt: TGCGCCAGCAGCTTGGGTCCCGACGAGCAGTACTTC
CDR3aa: CASSLGPDEQYF
d_gene: -
abundance: -
v_gene: TRBV5-1
j_gene: TRBJ2-7

CDR3nt: TGTGCCACCAGTGACCCCGGGACGGATGAGACGACCCAGTACTTC
CDR3aa: CATSDPGTDETTQYF
d_gene: -
abundance: few
v_gene: TRBV24-1
j_gene: TRBJ2-5

CDR3nt: TGTGCCAGCAGCCCCGCCCGGGAGCAGTTCTTC
CDR3aa: CASSPAREQFF
d_gene: -
abundance: few
v_gene: TRBV7-6
j_gene: TRBJ2-1

CDR3nt: TGTGCCAGCAGCCACCACCTAGCGGGGGTAGGCTACAATGAGCAGTTCTTC
CDR3aa: CASSHHLAGVGYNEQFF
d_gene: TRBD2
abundance: -
v_gene: TRBV2
j_gene: TRBJ2-1

CDR3nt: TGCAGCGTTGTACAGGGGGGGACTGAAGCTTTCTTT
CDR3aa: CSVVQGGTEAFF
d_gene: TRBD1
abundance: few
v_gene: TRBV29-1
j_gene: TRBJ1-1

CDR3nt: TGTGCCAGCAGTTTGGGACAGCCTTCACACAATGAGCAGTTCTTC
CDR3aa: CASSLGQPSHNEQFF
d_gene: TRBD1
abundance: -
v_gene: TRBV27
j_gene: TRBJ2-1

CDR3nt: TGCGCCAGCAGCTCCGTAGGGGGCACAGATACGCAGTATTTT
CDR3aa: CASSSVGGTDTQYF
d_gene: -
abundance: -
v_gene: TRBV5-1
j_gene: TRBJ2-3

CDR3nt: TGCAGGCGAAGAGCGGTTGCGGTCCACGGCTACACCTTC
CDR3aa: CRRRAVAVHGYTF
d_gene: -
abundance: -
v_gene: TRBV20-1
j_gene: TRBJ1-2

CDR3nt: TGTGCCAGTTCCGGAGCCCCGACAGGGGGCGAAGAGACCCAGTACTTC
CDR3aa: CASSGAPTGGEETQYF
d_gene: TRBD1
abundance: -
v_gene: TRBV19
j_gene: TRBJ2-5

CDR3nt: TGCGCCAGCAGCCAAGATCAAGGACGGACCAACACCGGGGAGCTGTTTTTT
CDR3aa: CASSQDQGRTNTGELFF
d_gene: -
abundance: -
v_gene: TRBV4-1
j_gene: TRBJ2-2

CDR3nt: TGTGCCACCAGTGACCCGGAATACAGCACAGATACGCAGTATTTT
CDR3aa: CATSDPEYSTDTQYF
d_gene: -
abundance: -
v_gene: TRBV24-1
j_gene: TRBJ2-3

CDR3nt: TGTGCCATCGCCCGGGGAGCTGAAGCTTTCTTT
CDR3aa: CAIARGAEAFF
d_gene: -
abundance: -
v_gene: TRBV28
j_gene: TRBJ1-1

CDR3nt: TGTGCCACCAGCACCCGGGCGGGAGCAGAGACCCAGTACTTC
CDR3aa: CATSTRAGAETQYF
d_gene: TRBD2
abundance: few
v_gene: TRBV15
j_gene: TRBJ2-5

CDR3nt: TGTGCCAGCAGCTTAACGGGGGACGGGTACGAGCAGTACTTC
CDR3aa: CASSLTGDGYEQYF
d_gene: -
abundance: -
v_gene: TRBV11-2
j_gene: TRBJ2-7

CDR3nt: TGCAGCGTTGTCCCAGCGGGGGGGAGGACAGATACGCAGTATTTT
CDR3aa: CSVVPAGGRTDTQYF
d_gene: TRBD2
abundance: few
v_gene: TRBV29-1
j_gene: TRBJ2-3

CDR3nt: TGCAGTGCTAGAGACCAGACGAGGGGGTATGGTGAAAAACTGTTTTTT
CDR3aa: CSARDQTRGYGEKLFF
d_gene: -
abundance: -
v_gene: TRBV20-1
j_gene: TRBJ1-4

CDR3nt: TGTGCCAGCAGCTCCCCCGGGGTTAGCTCCTACGAGCAGTACTTC
CDR3aa: CASSSPGVSSYEQYF
d_gene: -
abundance: few
v_gene: TRBV7-9
j_gene: TRBJ2-7

CDR3nt: TGCAGCGTTGAATTGTCGGGAAATCAGCCCCAGCATTTT
CDR3aa: CSVELSGNQPQHF
d_gene: -
abundance: -
v_gene: TRBV29-1
j_gene: TRBJ1-5

CDR3nt: TGCGCCAGCAGCTGGGGGACAGGGGTAGGGGAGACCCAGTACTTC
CDR3aa: CASSWGTGVGETQYF
d_gene: TRBD1
abundance: -
v_gene: TRBV5-1
j_gene: TRBJ2-5

CDR3nt: TGTGCCAGCAGTTCGGGGAACGGGGCAGGGGAAGAGACCCAGTACTTC
CDR3aa: CASSSGNGAGEETQYF
d_gene: -
abundance: -
v_gene: TRBV28
j_gene: TRBJ2-5

CDR3nt: TGTGCCAGCAGCCAAGGACAGACAAACAGGAAGACCCAGTACTTC
CDR3aa: CASSQGQTNRKTQYF
d_gene: -
abundance: few
v_gene: TRBV11-2
j_gene: TRBJ2-5

CDR3nt: TGCAGTGCTAGAGATGGGGGGAGCTCCTACAATGAGCAGTTCTTC
CDR3aa: CSARDGGSSYNEQFF
d_gene: -
abundance: -
v_gene: TRBV20-1
j_gene: TRBJ2-1

CDR3nt: TGTGCCATCAGTGAAGGGAACTACGAGCAGTACTTC
CDR3aa: CAISEGNYEQYF
d_gene: -
abundance: -
v_gene: TRBV10-3
j_gene: TRBJ2-7

CDR3nt: TGCAGTGCTACCCCGACTAGTCAAGAGACCCAGTACTTC
CDR3aa: CSATPTSQETQYF
d_gene: -
abundance: few
v_gene: TRBV20-1
j_gene: TRBJ2-5

CDR3nt: TGTGCCAGCAGCTTAGGGGTCTCCAATCTCCAAGAGACCCAGTACTTC
CDR3aa: CASSLGVSNLQETQYF
d_gene: -
abundance: few
v_gene: TRBV11-1
j_gene: TRBJ2-5

CDR3nt: TGTGCCAGCAAAGGCGGGGGGGCCGGTGAGCAGTTCTTC
CDR3aa: CASKGGGAGEQFF
d_gene: TRBD2
abundance: -
v_gene: TRBV2
j_gene: TRBJ2-1

CDR3nt: TGTGCCAGCGCAGGACAGCAGAACACTGAAGCTTTCTTT
CDR3aa: CASAGQQNTEAFF
d_gene: -
abundance: few
v_gene: TRBV7-3
j_gene: TRBJ1-1

CDR3nt: TGCAGTGCTAGCCCGGGACAGATTAATGAAAAACTGTTTTTT
CDR3aa: CSASPGQINEKLFF
d_gene: TRBD1
abundance: few
v_gene: TRBV20-1
j_gene: TRBJ1-4

CDR3nt: TGTGCCATCAACCCCGGGACGGATTCCTACGAGCAGTACTTC
CDR3aa: CAINPGTDSYEQYF
d_gene: -
abundance: few
v_gene: TRBV10-3
j_gene: TRBJ2-7

CDR3nt: TGTGCCAGCAGGGAGACAGCCGGAGGGAAAGAGACCCAGTACTTC
CDR3aa: CASRETAGGKETQYF
d_gene: -
abundance: few
v_gene: TRBV6-1
j_gene: TRBJ2-5

CDR3nt: TGTGCCAGCAGCTTATTAGGGAGCGATGAGCAGTTCTTC
CDR3aa: CASSLLGSDEQFF
d_gene: -
abundance: few
v_gene: TRBV7-2
j_gene: TRBJ2-1

CDR3nt: TGCAGCGCCCGGACAGGGCCCTACGAGCAGTACTTC
CDR3aa: CSARTGPYEQYF
d_gene: TRBD1
abundance: -
v_gene: TRBV29-1
j_gene: TRBJ2-7

CDR3nt: TGTGCCAGCAGCTTCACCGCAGAGTGGACAGGCTCGACCAAAAACATTCAGTACTTC
CDR3aa: CASSFTAEWTGSTKNIQYF
d_gene: TRBD1
abundance: few
v_gene: TRBV7-8
j_gene: TRBJ2-4

CDR3nt: TGTGCCAGCAGTGACTCAGCCCCTCCCGGTACCATGCAGTTCTTC
CDR3aa: CASSDSAPPGTMQFF
d_gene: -
abundance: -
v_gene: TRBV6-1
j_gene: TRBJ2-1

CDR3nt: TGTGCCAGCAGCGTTAGCGGGGGCCCGGGTAATGAGCAGTTCTTC
CDR3aa: CASSVSGGPGNEQFF
d_gene: TRBD2
abundance: -
v_gene: TRBV9
j_gene: TRBJ2-1

CDR3nt: TGTACCAGCAGTCCGGGACGGCGCGCGCAGTACTTC
CDR3aa: CTSSPGRRAQYF
d_gene: -
abundance: few
v_gene: TRBV12-3/TRBV12-4
j_gene: TRBJ2-7

CDR3nt: TGTGCCAGCTCACCAAGGGCGGGGGCAGCCTACGAGCAGTACTTC
CDR3aa: CASSPRAGAAYEQYF
d_gene: -
abundance: -
v_gene: TRBV18
j_gene: TRBJ2-7

CDR3nt: TGCGCCAGCAGCGAAATAGTAACTTCGGCTGAAGCTTTCTTT
CDR3aa: CASSEIVTSAEAFF
d_gene: -
abundance: few
v_gene: TRBV5-1
j_gene: TRBJ1-1

CDR3nt: TGTGCCAGCAGCTGGGGGACGGGGAACACTGAAGCTTTCTTT
CDR3aa: CASSWGTGNTEAFF
d_gene: -
abundance: -
v_gene: TRBV11-2
j_gene: TRBJ1-1

CDR3nt: TGTGCCAGCAGCCAAGAAAGCCCAGATACGCAGTATTTT
CDR3aa: CASSQESPDTQYF
d_gene: -
abundance: many
v_gene: TRBV4-2
j_gene: TRBJ2-3

CDR3nt: TGTGCCACCAGCGTCCGGAAGGACCTAGGCGACACCGGGGAGCTGTTTTTT
CDR3aa: CATSVRKDLGDTGELFF
d_gene: -
abundance: -
v_gene: TRBV15
j_gene: TRBJ2-2

CDR3nt: TGTGCCAGCAGCAGGAATCCGGGACCGGAGGGAGGAAACACCATATATTTT
CDR3aa: CASSRNPGPEGGNTIYF
d_gene: -
abundance: few
v_gene: TRBV6-1
j_gene: TRBJ1-3